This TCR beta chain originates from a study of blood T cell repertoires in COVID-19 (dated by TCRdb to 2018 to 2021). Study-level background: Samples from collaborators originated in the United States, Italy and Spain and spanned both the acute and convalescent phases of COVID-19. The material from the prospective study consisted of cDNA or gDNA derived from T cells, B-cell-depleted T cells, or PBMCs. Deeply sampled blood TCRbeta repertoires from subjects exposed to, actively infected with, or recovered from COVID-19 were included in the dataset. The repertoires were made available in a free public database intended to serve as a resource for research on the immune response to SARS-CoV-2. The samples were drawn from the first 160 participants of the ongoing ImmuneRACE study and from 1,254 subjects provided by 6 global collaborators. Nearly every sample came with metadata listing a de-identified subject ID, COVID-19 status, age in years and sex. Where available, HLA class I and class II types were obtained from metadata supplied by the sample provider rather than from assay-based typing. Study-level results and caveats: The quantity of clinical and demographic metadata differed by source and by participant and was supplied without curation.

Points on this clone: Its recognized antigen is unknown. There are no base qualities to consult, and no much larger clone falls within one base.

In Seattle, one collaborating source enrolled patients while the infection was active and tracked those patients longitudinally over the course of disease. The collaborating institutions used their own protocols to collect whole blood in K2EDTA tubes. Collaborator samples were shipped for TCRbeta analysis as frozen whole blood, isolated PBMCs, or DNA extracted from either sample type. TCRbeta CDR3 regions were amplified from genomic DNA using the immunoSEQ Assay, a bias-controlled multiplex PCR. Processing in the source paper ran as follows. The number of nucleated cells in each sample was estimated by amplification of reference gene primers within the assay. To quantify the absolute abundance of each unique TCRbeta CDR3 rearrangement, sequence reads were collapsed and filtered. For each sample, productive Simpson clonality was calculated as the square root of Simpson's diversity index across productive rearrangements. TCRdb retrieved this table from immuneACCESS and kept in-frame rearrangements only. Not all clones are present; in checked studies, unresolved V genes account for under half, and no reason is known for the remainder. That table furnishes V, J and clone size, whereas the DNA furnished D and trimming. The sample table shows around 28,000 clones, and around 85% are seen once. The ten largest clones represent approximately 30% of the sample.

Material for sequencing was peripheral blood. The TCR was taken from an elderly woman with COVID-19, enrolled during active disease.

The CDR3 corresponds to CASSLGAGQGTEAFF. Read as DNA, the sequence is TGCGCCAGCAGCTTGGGGGCAGGGCAAGGCACTGAAGCTTTCTTT. Recombination linked TRBV5-1 to TRBJ1-1, and TRBD1 may be the D gene, going by 5 matching bases. The CDR3 runs 15 amino acids, cysteine and phenylalanine included. This entry keeps only the CDR3 DNA: 45 bases, framed from base 1. Based on the germline V gene, the CDR1 and CDR2 sequences are SGHRS and YFSETQ. Trimming takes 0 bases from V and 4 bases from J, and the germline ends sit 13 bases apart.